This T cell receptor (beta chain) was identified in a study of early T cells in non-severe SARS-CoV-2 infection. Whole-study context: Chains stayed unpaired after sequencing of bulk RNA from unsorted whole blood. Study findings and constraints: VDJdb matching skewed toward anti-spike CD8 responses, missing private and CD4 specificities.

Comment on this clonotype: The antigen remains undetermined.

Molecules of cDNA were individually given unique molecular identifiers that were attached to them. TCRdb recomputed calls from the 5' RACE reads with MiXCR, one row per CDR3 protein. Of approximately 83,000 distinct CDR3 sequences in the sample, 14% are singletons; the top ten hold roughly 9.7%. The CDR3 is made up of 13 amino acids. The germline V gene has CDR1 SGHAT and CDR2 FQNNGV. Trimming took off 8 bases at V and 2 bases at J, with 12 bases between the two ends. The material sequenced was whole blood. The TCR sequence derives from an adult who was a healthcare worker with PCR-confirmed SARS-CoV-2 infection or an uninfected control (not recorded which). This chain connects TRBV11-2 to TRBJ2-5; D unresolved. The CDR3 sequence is CASGLGGQETQYF. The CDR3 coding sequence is TGTGCCAGCGGGCTAGGTGGACAAGAGACCCAGTACTTC.